The 17 T cell receptor beta chains listed next were all sequenced from one sample in a study of T cells in Graves' hyperthyroidism and ophthalmopathy. Amplified TCR beta CDR3 regions came from RNA transcripts. During a first-round RT-PCR of the TCR CDR3, the HTBI primer set was used. TCRdb ran MiXCR on the multiplex PCR reads and lists one entry per CDR3 protein. In the table there are some 300,000 distinct CDR3 sequences, roughly 17% of which are singletons. The sequencing sample was made of blood. These receptors were taken from a young man with Graves' hyperthyroidism.

This clonotype showed up many times. The chain couples TRBV18 to TRBJ2-7; 9 bases align to TRBD1. V dropped 3 bases and J dropped 6; count of bases not matched to a gene: 3. The CDR3 has 13 amino acids. CDR1 KGHSH and CDR2 LQKENI come from the germline V gene. In nucleotides, the CDR3 is TGTGCCAGCTCACCCCCGGGACAGGGCGAGCAGTACTTC. It yields the protein CASSPPGQGEQYF.

In its sample, this clonotype was seen a few times. V usage is TRBV20-1 and J usage is TRBJ2-7, with 8 bases lining up with TRBD2. The CDR3 extends over 15 amino acids. Germline values: CDR1 DFQATT, CDR2 SNEGSKA (reference sequence). Trimming took 0 bases from V and 0 from J; bases not matched to a gene: 4. The CDR3 region has the DNA TGCAGTGCTAGAGATGGGAGCGGGAGCTCCTACGAGCAGTACTTC. Protein sequence: CSARDGSGSSYEQYF.

This clonotype has a single count. V is TRBV12-3 or TRBV12-4 and J is TRBJ2-5; 16 bases agree with TRBD2. This CDR3 is built from 18 residues. V lost 6 bases to trimming and J lost 1 base; unmatched junction nucleotides: 8. The CDR3 is CASRRGLAGGIIQETQYF. The DNA for the CDR3 is TGTGCCAGCAGGCGGGGACTAGCGGGAGGGATCATCCAAGAGACCCAGTACTTC.

V is TRBV7-6 and J is TRBJ2-5, with 11 bases lining up with TRBD2. CDR1 is SGHVS and CDR2 is FNYEAQ in the germline V gene. V was clipped by 4 bases and J by 4 bases; unmatched bases: 8. The CDR3 runs 16 residues. DNA for the CDR3: TGTGCCAGCAGCTCCGGGCCGGGACTAGCGGTAGAGACCCAGTACTTC. It yields the protein CASSSGPGLAVETQYF.

This clonotype was counted ten times or more. The chain has TRBV5-1 and TRBJ2-1, with D unclear. Per the germline V gene, CDR1 is SGHRS and CDR2 is YFSETQ. Trimming left V 4 bases short and J 6 bases short, with 8 bases between. The CDR3 covers 12 residues. DNA for the CDR3: TGCGCCAGCAGCGGGGTACCCAATGAGCAGTTCTTC. Translated, it gives CASSGVPNEQFF.

The sample holds a few counts of this clonotype. This chain links TRBV5-1 with TRBJ2-3; D gene uncertain. The CDR3 loop spans 13 amino acids. V lost 5 bases and J 4 bases, leaving 11 bases between the germline ends. Germline CDR1 SGHRS, CDR2 YFSETQ. The CDR3 is CASRGQVADTQYF. The CDR3, as DNA: TGCGCCAGCAGAGGCCAGGTGGCAGATACGCAGTATTTT.

This clonotype was counted between two and nine times. The CDR3 is CASSVNQRSSYNEQFF. The DNA of the CDR3 is TGTGCCAGCAGCGTCAACCAGCGTAGCTCCTACAATGAGCAGTTCTTC. V gene TRBV9 combines with J gene TRBJ2-1; D is uncertain. Germline V gives CDR1 SGDLS, CDR2 YYNGEE. The CDR3 extends over 16 amino acids. Trimming pared 2 bases from V and 0 bases from J, leaving 12 bases between.

This clonotype was found many times. V is TRBV7-8 and J is TRBJ2-1; D ambiguous. V lost 2 bases and J lost 4, with 12 bases in between. This CDR3 region has 15 residues. Germline lookup yields CDR1 SGHVS and CDR2 FQNEAQ. CDR3 coding DNA: TGTGCCAGCAGCTTAAAGCGAGTCCAATACAATGAGCAGTTCTTC. It encodes CASSLKRVQYNEQFF.

Concerning this clonotype: Possible read error: a much larger clone is one base away. This likely comes from a read error, as the CDR3 has no conserved phenylalanine or tryptophan at its end. The rearrangement joins TRBV5-1 to TRBJ2-2; D remains ambiguous. From germline, CDR1 is SGHRS and CDR2 YFSETQ. The V end was cut by 8 bases, the J end by 6 bases, with 11 bases between. This CDR3 comprises 12 residues. Here the CDR3 reads CASTLDAGELFS. The CDR3 region has the DNA TGCGCCAGTACGCTAGACGCCGGGGAGCTGTTTTCT.

Only a few counts were recorded for this clonotype. The V call is TRBV29-1, the J call TRBJ2-4; D is ambiguous. V was clipped by 1 base and J by 3 bases, with 13 bases between them. This CDR3 region has 15 residues. From germline, CDR1 is SQVTM and CDR2 ANQGSEA. The CDR3 here is CSVEAVGWDKNIQYF. The CDR3, as DNA: TGCAGCGTTGAAGCTGTGGGCTGGGACAAAAACATTCAGTACTTC.

This clonotype has only a few counts. The gene calls are TRBV19 and TRBJ2-1; the match to TRBD2 covers 10 bases. This CDR3 comprises 15 residues. Per germline, CDR1 LNHDA and CDR2 SQIVND (reference sequence). With 7 bases clipped from V and 2 bases from J, the junction kept 5 bases outside the gene matches. The CDR3 DNA reads TGTGCCAGTACCAAAGGGACTAGCGCCTACAATGAGCAGTTCTTC. Translated, it gives CASTKGTSAYNEQFF. The full variable domain, completed using reference TRBV19 and TRBJ2-1, is DGGITQSPKYLFRKEGQNVTLSCEQNLNHDAMYWYRQDPGQGLRLIYYSQIVNDFQKGDIAEGYSVSREKKESFPLTVTSAQKNPTAFYLCASTKGTSAYNEQFFGPGTRLTVL.

This sequence joins TRBV9 and TRBJ2-1, with D perhaps matching TRBD1 or TRBD2 (5 bases each). This CDR3 region has 14 residues. The V and J ends lost 2 bases and 4 bases respectively, with 10 bases between them. Looked up from germline, CDR1 is SGDLS and CDR2 is YYNGEE. CDR3 amino acids: CASSVDGGYNEQFF. CDR3 sequence (DNA): TGTGCCAGCAGCGTGGATGGGGGATACAATGAGCAGTTCTTC.

In this sample, this clonotype turned up a few times. The chain has TRBV5-6 and TRBJ2-5; 9 nucleotides agree with TRBD2. Losses at the gene ends were 3 bases for V and 5 bases for J; bases not matched to a gene: 8. This CDR3 has 15 residues. Germline values: CDR1 SGHDT, CDR2 YYEEEE. The CDR3 sequence: CASSSLSGSRETQYF. As DNA, the CDR3 is TGTGCCAGCAGCTCCCTTAGCGGGAGTCGGGAGACCCAGTACTTC.

At least ten counts were recorded for this clonotype. The rearrangement uses TRBV28 and TRBJ1-1, with D possibly matching TRBD1 (6 bases). V lost 8 bases, J lost 3 bases, and 19 bases lay in between. Germline CDR1 is MDHEN and CDR2 is SYDVKM. The length of the CDR3 is 15 residues. The CDR3 spells CASVSSTGQDTEAFF. As DNA, the CDR3 is TGTGCCAGCGTATCTTCTACAGGGCAGGACACTGAAGCTTTCTTT.

The table lists this clonotype with many counts. The gene calls are TRBV2 and TRBJ2-5; D possibly corresponds to TRBD1 (7 bases). This CDR3 has 15 amino acids. V was pared by 5 bases and J by 4 bases, with 17 bases between. Germline CDR1 and CDR2: SNHLY and FYNNEI. CDR3 nucleotide sequence: TGTGCCAGCAGTCTGGAGGGGGCAGGAGGAGAGACCCAGTACTTC. Translated: CASSLEGAGGETQYF.

There are a few counts of this clonotype. The rearrangement uses TRBV20-1 and TRBJ2-7, with a weak D call TRBD2 (5 bases). CDR1 and CDR2 (germline): DFQATT, SNEGSKA (reference sequence). This CDR3 has 15 amino acids. The germline V and J ends were trimmed by 0 bases and 2 bases, with 14 bases remaining between them. The CDR3 spells CSARDRAGPTYEQYF. The CDR3 bases are TGCAGTGCTAGAGATCGGGCGGGCCCCACCTACGAGCAGTACTTC.

This clonotype was counted only a few times. The chain recombines TRBV2 with TRBJ1-5; the D gene is possibly TRBD1 (6 bases). Trimming cost V 4 bases and J 8 bases, with 12 bases left between them. CDR1 SNHLY and CDR2 FYNNEI come from the germline V gene. The CDR3 sequence is 13 residues long. The CDR3 region has the DNA TGTGCCAGCAGTGGACAGGAGAGCGAGCCCCAGCATTTT. Protein sequence: CASSGQESEPQHF.